These 4 T cell receptor beta chains were sequenced from one sample in a study of human T cells and chemical hapten exposure. A single record per CDR3 protein comes from TCRdb applying MiXCR to the RACE reads. Of around 45,000 distinct CDR3 sequences detected, 3.5% to 4% appear once; the ten largest clones hold around 5.7%. This sample's time point: healthy volunteer bleed at 6 weeks. Whole blood that had not been fractionated was the source of extracted total RNA. Specimen: whole blood. Receptors were obtained from a human donor in good health. Some clones in this sample may be carry-over from other donors' samples.

The chain has TRBV5-1 and TRBJ1-4; D unclear. V was cut by 3 bases and J by 2 bases, with 8 bases left in between. CDR1 SGHRS and CDR2 YFSETQ come from the germline V gene. The CDR3 extends over 14 amino acids. CDR3 loop: CASSSGRTNEKLFF. The CDR3 DNA follows: TGCGCCAGCAGCTCCGGACGGACTAATGAAAAACTGTTTTTT.

This clonotype was recorded many times. V is TRBV28 and J is TRBJ1-1, with a possible D match to TRBD1 (5 bases). Looked up from germline, CDR1 is MDHEN and CDR2 is SYDVKM. Trimming took 6 bases from V and 6 from J, leaving 20 bases between them. The CDR3 runs 15 residues. The CDR3 DNA sequence: TGTGCCAGCAGCCAAATGACAGCTCTAGTCGCTGAAGCTTTCTTT. It encodes CASSQMTALVAEAFF.

This clonotype has at least ten counts. This rearrangement joins TRBV24-1 to TRBJ1-5, with D possibly matching TRBD1 (5 bases). Deletions cut 4 bases from V and 8 bases from J, with 20 bases between. The CDR3 contains 16 residues. Germline assignment: CDR1 KGHDR and CDR2 SFDVKD. For the CDR3, the DNA is TGTGCCACCAGTGACCCGCGGGGCGGCGGAGGGAAGCCCCAGCATTTT. Its protein product is CATSDPRGGGGKPQHF.

This clonotype turned up a few times. The genes are TRBV3-1 and TRBJ1-2; D is undetermined. Germline V gene data show CDR1 as LGHDT and CDR2 as YNNKEL (reference sequence). The CDR3 contains 14 residues. Trimming took 1 base from V and 1 from J, leaving 7 bases between them. CDR3 region: CASSQVLDNYGYTF. CDR3 DNA: TGTGCCAGCAGCCAAGTGCTAGATAACTATGGCTACACCTTC. Complete variable domain (other parts from reference TRBV3-1 and TRBJ1-2): DTAVSQTPKYLVTQMGNDKSIKCEQNLGHDTMYWYKQDSKKFLKIMFSYNNKELIINETVPNRFSPKSPDKAHLNLHINSLELGDSAVYFCASSQVLDNYGYTFGSGTRLTVV.